This T cell receptor (beta chain) was recovered during a study of cytomegalovirus exposure and HLA in healthy donors. Study-wide findings and caveats: It emerged from a later analysis that several of the most significant clusters appeared to be linked to common viral pathogens.

Of note for this clone: Its matching antigen is unknown.

The study ran its PCR with 60 Vbeta and 13 Jbeta primers. Profiled with immunoSEQ multiplex PCR; TCRdb holds only in-frame clones, not every one. The table records roughly 140,000 clones, about four fifths of them present only once. The V end was cut by 6 bases, the J end by 6 bases, with 8 bases between. This CDR3 is 12 amino acids long. Germline V gene lookup returns CDR1 MNHNY and CDR2 SVGAGI (reference sequence). The clonotype comes from a middle-aged woman in good health and CMV-seropositive. J is TRBJ2-2 and V is TRBV6-6, with D possibly TRBD1 on 6 matching bases. The sample consisted of PBMCs. CDR3 nucleotide sequence: TGTGCCAGCAGGGGGGCGCCCGGGGAGCTGTTTTTT. It yields the protein CASRGAPGELFF.